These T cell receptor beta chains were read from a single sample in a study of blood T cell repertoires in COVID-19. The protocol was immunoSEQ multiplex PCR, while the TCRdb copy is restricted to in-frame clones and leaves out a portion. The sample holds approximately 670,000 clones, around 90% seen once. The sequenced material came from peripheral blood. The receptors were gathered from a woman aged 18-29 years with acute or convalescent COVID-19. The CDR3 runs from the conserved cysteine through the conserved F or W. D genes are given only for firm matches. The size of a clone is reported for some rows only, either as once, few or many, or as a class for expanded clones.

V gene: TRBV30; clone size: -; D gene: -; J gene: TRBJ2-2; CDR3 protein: CAWSGHRDLNTGELFF; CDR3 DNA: TGTGCCTGGAGCGGACACAGGGATTTGAACACCGGGGAGCTGTTTTTT
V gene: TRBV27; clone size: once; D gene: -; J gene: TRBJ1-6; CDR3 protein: CASSLWGIGVLNSPLHF; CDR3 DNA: TGTGCCAGCAGTTTGTGGGGAATAGGGGTTTTGAATTCACCCCTCCACTTT
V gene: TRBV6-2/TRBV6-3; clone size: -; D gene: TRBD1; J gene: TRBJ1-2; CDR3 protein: CASSYGTGVANYGYTF; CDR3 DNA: TGTGCCAGCAGTTACGGGACAGGGGTGGCTAACTATGGCTACACCTTC
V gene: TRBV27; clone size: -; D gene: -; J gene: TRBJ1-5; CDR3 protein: CASSSSPDWTPQHF; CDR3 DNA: TGTGCCAGCAGTTCCTCCCCGGACTGGACGCCCCAGCATTTT
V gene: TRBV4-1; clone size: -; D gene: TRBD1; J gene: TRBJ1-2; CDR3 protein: CASSFEGTVNYGYTF; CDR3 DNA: TGCGCCAGCAGCTTTGAGGGGACAGTTAACTATGGCTACACCTTC
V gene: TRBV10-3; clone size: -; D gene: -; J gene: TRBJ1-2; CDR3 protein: CAISAGSYGYTF; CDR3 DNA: TGTGCCATCAGTGCCGGTAGCTATGGCTACACCTTC
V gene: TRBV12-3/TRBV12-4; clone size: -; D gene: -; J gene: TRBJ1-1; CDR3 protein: CASSLGATEAFF; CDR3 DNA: TGTGCCAGCAGTTTAGGGGCCACTGAAGCTTTCTTT
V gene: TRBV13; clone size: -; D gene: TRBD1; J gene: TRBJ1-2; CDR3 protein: CASSPSGTGLKDGYTF; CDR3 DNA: TGTGCCAGCAGCCCCTCCGGGACAGGGCTAAAAGATGGCTACACCTTC
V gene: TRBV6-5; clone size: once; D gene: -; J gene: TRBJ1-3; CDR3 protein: CASTKRGPGNTIYF; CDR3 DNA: TGTGCCAGCACCAAGCGGGGGCCTGGAAACACCATATATTTT
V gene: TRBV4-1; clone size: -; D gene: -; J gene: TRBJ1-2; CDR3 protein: CASSPQAVDYGYTF; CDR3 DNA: TGCGCCAGCAGCCCCCAGGCAGTAGACTATGGCTACACCTTC
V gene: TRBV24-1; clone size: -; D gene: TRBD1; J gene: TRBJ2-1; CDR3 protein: CATSDRGAYNEQFF; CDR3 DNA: TGTGCCACCAGCGACAGGGGGGCCTATAATGAGCAGTTCTTC
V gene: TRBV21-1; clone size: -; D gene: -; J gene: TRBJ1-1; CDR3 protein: CASSKVGTEAFF; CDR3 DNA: TGTGCCAGCAGCAAAGTCGGGACTGAAGCTTTCTTT
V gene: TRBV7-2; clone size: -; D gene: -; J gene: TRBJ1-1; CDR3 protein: CASSFPKGVAEAFF; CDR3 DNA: TGTGCCAGCAGCTTTCCGAAAGGGGTCGCTGAAGCTTTCTTT
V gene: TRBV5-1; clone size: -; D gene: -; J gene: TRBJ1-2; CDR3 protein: CASSLAQGASYGYTF; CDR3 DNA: TGCGCCAGCAGCTTGGCTCAAGGAGCGAGCTATGGCTACACCTTC
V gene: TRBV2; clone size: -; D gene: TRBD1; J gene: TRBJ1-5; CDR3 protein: CASSWDSQPQHF; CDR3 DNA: TGTGCCAGCAGTTGGGACAGCCAGCCCCAGCATTTT
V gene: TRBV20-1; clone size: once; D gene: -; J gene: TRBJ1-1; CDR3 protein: CSASSGSPTEAFF; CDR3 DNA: TGCAGTGCTAGTTCCGGGAGCCCCACTGAAGCTTTCTTT
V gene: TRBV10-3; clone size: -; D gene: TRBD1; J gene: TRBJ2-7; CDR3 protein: CAISQGQGTYEQYF; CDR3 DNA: TGTGCCATCAGTCAGGGACAGGGGACCTACGAGCAGTACTTC
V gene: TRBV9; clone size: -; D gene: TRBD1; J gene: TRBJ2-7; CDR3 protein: CASSVGGTGGVHEQYF; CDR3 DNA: TGTGCCAGCAGCGTAGGCGGGACAGGGGGCGTCCACGAGCAGTACTTC
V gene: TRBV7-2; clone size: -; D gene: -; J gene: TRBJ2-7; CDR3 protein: CASSREPYEQYF; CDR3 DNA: TGTGCCAGCAGCCGGGAGCCCTACGAGCAGTACTTC
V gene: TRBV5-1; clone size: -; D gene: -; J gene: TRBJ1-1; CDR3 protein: CASSVQGSRYTEAFF; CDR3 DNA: TGCGCCAGCAGCGTCCAGGGGAGTAGGTACACTGAAGCTTTCTTT
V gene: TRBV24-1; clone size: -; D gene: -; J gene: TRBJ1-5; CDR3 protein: CATSDRGGGRQPQHF; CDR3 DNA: TGTGCCACCAGTGATAGAGGCGGGGGAAGGCAGCCCCAGCATTTT
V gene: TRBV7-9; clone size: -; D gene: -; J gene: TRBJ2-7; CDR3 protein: CASSTGNYEQYF; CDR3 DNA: TGTGCCAGCAGTACAGGGAACTACGAGCAGTACTTC
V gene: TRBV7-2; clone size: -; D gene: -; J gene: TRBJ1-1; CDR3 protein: CASSLDRNTEAFF; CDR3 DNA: TGTGCCAGCAGCTTAGACAGGAACACTGAAGCTTTCTTT
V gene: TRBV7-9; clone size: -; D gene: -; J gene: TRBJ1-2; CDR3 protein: CASSLLDGGNYGYTF; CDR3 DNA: TGTGCCAGCAGCTTACTGGATGGGGGGAACTATGGCTACACCTTC
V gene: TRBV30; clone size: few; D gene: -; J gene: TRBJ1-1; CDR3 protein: CAWSPIREAFF; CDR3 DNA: TGTGCCTGGAGCCCAATCAGGGAAGCTTTCTTT
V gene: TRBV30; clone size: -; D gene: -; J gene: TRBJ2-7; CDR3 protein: CAWSADSVHEQYF; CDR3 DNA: TGTGCCTGGAGTGCCGATAGCGTCCACGAGCAGTACTTC
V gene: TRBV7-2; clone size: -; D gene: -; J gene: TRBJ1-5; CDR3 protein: CASSSRGGRLNVEPQHF; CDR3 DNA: TGTGCCAGCAGCTCCCGTGGGGGGAGGTTGAACGTGGAGCCCCAGCATTTT
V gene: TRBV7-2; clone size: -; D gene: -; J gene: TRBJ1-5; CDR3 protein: CASSSRGGNQPQHF; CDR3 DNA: TGTGCCAGCAGCTCCAGGGGAGGCAATCAGCCCCAGCATTTT
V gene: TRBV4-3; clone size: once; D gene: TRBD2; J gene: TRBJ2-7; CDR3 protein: CASSQDSGGGSYEQYF; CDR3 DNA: TGCGCCAGCAGCCAAGATAGCGGGGGGGGCTCCTACGAGCAGTACTTC
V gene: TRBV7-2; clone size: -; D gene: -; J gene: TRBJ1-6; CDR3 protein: CASSSDRNRGSPLHF; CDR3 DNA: TGTGCCAGCAGTTCGGACCGGAATCGGGGTTCACCCCTCCACTTT
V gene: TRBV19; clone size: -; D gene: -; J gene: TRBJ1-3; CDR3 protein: CASSVDPADTIYF; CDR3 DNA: TGTGCCAGTAGTGTCGACCCTGCGGACACCATATATTTT
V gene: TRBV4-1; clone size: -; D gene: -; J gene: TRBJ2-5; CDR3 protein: CASSQALGEETQYF; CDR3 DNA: TGCGCCAGCAGCCAGGCCCTAGGGGAAGAGACCCAGTACTTC
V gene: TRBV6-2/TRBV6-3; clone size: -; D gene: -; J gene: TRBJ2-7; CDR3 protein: CASSYRVEDTSDEQYF; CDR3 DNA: TGTGCCAGCAGTTACAGAGTCGAGGACACCAGTGACGAGCAGTACTTC
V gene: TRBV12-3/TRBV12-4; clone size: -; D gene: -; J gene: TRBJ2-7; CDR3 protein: CASSKRLFYEQYF; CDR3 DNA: TGTGCCAGCAGCAAGCGGTTGTTTTACGAGCAGTACTTC
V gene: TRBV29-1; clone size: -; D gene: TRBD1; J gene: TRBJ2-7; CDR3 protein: CSVSRGTGGTYEQYF; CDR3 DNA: TGCAGCGTTTCCCGGGGGACAGGGGGAACCTACGAGCAGTACTTC
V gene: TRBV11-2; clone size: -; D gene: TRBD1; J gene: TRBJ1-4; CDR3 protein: CASSLERHSGGLFF; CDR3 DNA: TGTGCCAGCAGCTTAGAGCGACACTCAGGGGGACTGTTTTTT
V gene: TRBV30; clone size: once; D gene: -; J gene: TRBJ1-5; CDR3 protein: CAWSVGGNSNQPQHF; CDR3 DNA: TGTGCCTGGAGTGTGGGGGGAAATAGCAATCAGCCCCAGCATTTT
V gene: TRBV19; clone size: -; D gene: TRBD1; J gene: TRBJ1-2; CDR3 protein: CASGPGGYGYTF; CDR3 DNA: TGTGCCAGTGGTCCAGGGGGCTATGGCTACACCTTC
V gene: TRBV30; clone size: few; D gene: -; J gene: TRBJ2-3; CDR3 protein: CAWSRSQEDTQYF; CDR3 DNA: TGTGCCTGGAGTCGTTCACAGGAGGATACGCAGTATTTT
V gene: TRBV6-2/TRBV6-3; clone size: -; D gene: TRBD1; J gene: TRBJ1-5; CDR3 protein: CASSYSDRGSGNQPQHF; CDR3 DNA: TGTGCCAGCAGTTACTCCGACAGGGGGTCTGGCAATCAGCCCCAGCATTTT
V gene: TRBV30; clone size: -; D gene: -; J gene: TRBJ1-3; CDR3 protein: CAYLRFHSGNTIYF; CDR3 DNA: TGTGCCTACCTCAGGTTCCACTCTGGAAACACCATATATTTT
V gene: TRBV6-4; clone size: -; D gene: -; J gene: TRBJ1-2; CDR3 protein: CASSDSGTGLGGYTF; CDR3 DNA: TGTGCCAGCAGTGACTCTGGGACGGGACTTGGCGGCTACACCTTC
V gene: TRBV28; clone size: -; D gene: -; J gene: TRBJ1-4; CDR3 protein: CASSFESLPTNEKLFF; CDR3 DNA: TGTGCCAGCAGTTTCGAGTCGCTACCAACTAATGAAAAACTGTTTTTT
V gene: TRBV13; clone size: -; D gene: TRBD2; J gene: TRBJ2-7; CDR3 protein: CASSFSGGSYEQYF; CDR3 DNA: TGTGCCAGCAGCTTTTCGGGGGGCTCCTACGAGCAGTACTTC
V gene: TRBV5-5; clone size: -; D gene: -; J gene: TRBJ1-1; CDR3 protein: CASSLQVGGTEAFF; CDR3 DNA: TGTGCCAGCAGTTTGCAGGTAGGGGGCACTGAAGCTTTCTTT
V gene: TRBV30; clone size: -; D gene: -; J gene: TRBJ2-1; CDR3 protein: CAWSVPGQYYNEQFF; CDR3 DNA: TGTGCCTGGAGTGTCCCGGGACAATACTACAATGAGCAGTTCTTC
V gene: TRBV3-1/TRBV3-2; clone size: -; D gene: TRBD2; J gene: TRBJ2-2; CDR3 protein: CASSHLPGRLADRRGELFF; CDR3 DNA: TGTGCCAGCAGCCATCTCCCCGGAAGACTAGCGGACCGCCGCGGGGAGCTGTTTTTT
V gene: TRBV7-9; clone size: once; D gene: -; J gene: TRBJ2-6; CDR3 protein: CASSLGTGNTGANVLTF; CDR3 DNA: TGTGCCAGCAGCTTAGGAACAGGGAATACTGGGGCCAACGTCCTGACTTTC
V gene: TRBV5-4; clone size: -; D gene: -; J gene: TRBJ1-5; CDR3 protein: CASSARPGGPQHF; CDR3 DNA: TGTGCCAGCAGCGCTCGACCTGGCGGGCCCCAGCATTTT
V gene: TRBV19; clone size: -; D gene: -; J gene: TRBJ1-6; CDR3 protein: CASSPTGYENSPLHF; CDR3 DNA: TGTGCCAGTAGTCCTACAGGGTATGAGAATTCACCCCTCCACTTT
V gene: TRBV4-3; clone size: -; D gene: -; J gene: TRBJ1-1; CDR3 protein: CASSQVPRNTEAFF; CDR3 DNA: TGCGCCAGCAGCCAAGTCCCCAGGAACACTGAAGCTTTCTTT
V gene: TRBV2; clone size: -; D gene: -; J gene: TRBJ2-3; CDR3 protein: CASGGVSRDTQYF; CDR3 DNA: TGTGCCAGCGGGGGCGTTAGCAGAGATACGCAGTATTTT
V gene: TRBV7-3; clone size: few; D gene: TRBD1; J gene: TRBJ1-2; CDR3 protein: CASSLTGGQDYGYTF; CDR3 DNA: TGTGCCAGCAGCTTAACAGGGGGCCAAGACTATGGCTACACCTTC